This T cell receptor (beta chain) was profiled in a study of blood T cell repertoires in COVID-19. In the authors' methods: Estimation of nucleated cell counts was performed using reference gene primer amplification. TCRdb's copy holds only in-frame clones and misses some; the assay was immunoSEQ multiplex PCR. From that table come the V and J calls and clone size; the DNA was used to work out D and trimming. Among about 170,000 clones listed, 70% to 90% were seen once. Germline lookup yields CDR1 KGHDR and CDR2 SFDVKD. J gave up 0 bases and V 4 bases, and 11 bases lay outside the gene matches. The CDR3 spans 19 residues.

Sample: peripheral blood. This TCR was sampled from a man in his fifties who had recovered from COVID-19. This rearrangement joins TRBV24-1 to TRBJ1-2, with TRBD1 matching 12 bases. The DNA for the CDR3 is TGTGCCACCAGTGAGCCGACCCGGGACAGGGGGCAGGCTAACTATGGCTACACCTTC. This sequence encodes CATSEPTRDRGQANYGYTF.